These T cell receptor beta chains were read from a single sample in a study of blood T cell repertoires in COVID-19. Libraries were prepared by immunoSEQ multiplex PCR; TCRdb keeps only in-frame clonotypes and omits some of them. In the table there are around 200,000 clones, 70% to 90% of which are singletons. The sequencing input was peripheral blood. The receptors stem from a human donor with active or convalescent COVID-19. The donor label of this sample is uncertain. Each CDR3 is given with its conserved first and last residue. Each record gives: clone size, D gene, V gene, J gene, CDR3 DNA, CDR3 protein. A D gene is named only where the DNA matches it firmly. The size entry is marked missing in some rows and otherwise reads once, few, many or a size class.

size: once; D: TRBD2; V: TRBV7-3; J: TRBJ2-7; DNA: TGTGCCAGCAGCCCTAAACTAGCGGGAGATGGCGAGCAGTACTTC; CDR3: CASSPKLAGDGEQYF
size: -; D: -; V: TRBV20-1; J: TRBJ2-2; DNA: TGCAGTGCTAGTAAAGGGGGGAACACCGGGGAGCTGTTTTTT; CDR3: CSASKGGNTGELFF
size: -; D: -; V: TRBV11-1; J: TRBJ1-1; DNA: TGTGCCAGCAAGGAGGAAGGGTGGGCTGAAGCTTTCTTT; CDR3: CASKEEGWAEAFF
size: -; D: TRBD2; V: TRBV5-4; J: TRBJ2-3; DNA: TGTGCCAGCAGCTTGGATAGCGGGGGGTCAGATACGCAGTATTTT; CDR3: CASSLDSGGSDTQYF
size: -; D: -; V: TRBV24-1; J: TRBJ2-2; DNA: TGTGCCACCCGAACGACCCTAGGGAACACCGGGGAGCTGTTTTTT; CDR3: CATRTTLGNTGELFF
size: -; D: TRBD2; V: TRBV10-3; J: TRBJ2-1; DNA: TGTGCCAGCGCACGGGGGGCCTACAATGAGCAGTTCTTC; CDR3: CASARGAYNEQFF
size: -; D: TRBD2; V: TRBV28; J: TRBJ2-3; DNA: TGTGCCTCCTTGTCGGGTAGCGGGGTGGGGACGCAGTATTTT; CDR3: CASLSGSGVGTQYF
size: few; D: TRBD1; V: TRBV7-6; J: TRBJ2-7; DNA: TGTGCCAGCAGAAACTCAGGGGGCGGGTCCTACGAGCAGTACTTC; CDR3: CASRNSGGGSYEQYF
size: -; D: TRBD1; V: TRBV3-1/TRBV3-2; J: TRBJ1-2; DNA: TGTGCCAGCAGCCCGGGACAGGGTGGTGGCTACACCTTC; CDR3: CASSPGQGGGYTF
size: few; D: TRBD2; V: TRBV11-2; J: TRBJ2-5; DNA: TGTGCCAGCAGCTTAGCGGGACTAGCAGGCCTCCAAGAGACCCAGTACTTC; CDR3: CASSLAGLAGLQETQYF
size: -; D: TRBD2; V: TRBV18; J: TRBJ2-3; DNA: TGTGCCAGCTCACCAAGTAAAGCGGGGGATATGGATACGCAGTATTTT; CDR3: CASSPSKAGDMDTQYF
size: -; D: TRBD1; V: TRBV6-6; J: TRBJ1-2; DNA: TGTGCCAGCAGTCCAGGGACAGGGAATGACTATGGCTACACCTTC; CDR3: CASSPGTGNDYGYTF
size: -; D: -; V: TRBV5-4; J: TRBJ2-5; DNA: TGTGCCAGCAGCTTGCGTACAGGATCAGAGACCCAGTACTTC; CDR3: CASSLRTGSETQYF
size: -; D: -; V: TRBV7-2; J: TRBJ2-7; DNA: TGTGCCAGCAGCTTAGAAGGGGGTTACGAGCAGTACTTC; CDR3: CASSLEGGYEQYF
size: -; D: TRBD2; V: TRBV19; J: TRBJ2-1; DNA: TGTGCCAGTAGTCCAACCCAGGGAGCGGGAGGGCGCAATGAGCAGTTCTTC; CDR3: CASSPTQGAGGRNEQFF
size: -; D: -; V: TRBV19; J: TRBJ1-4; DNA: TGTGCCAGTAGTATAATAGGAGGGACCGCAACTAATGAAAAACTGTTTTTT; CDR3: CASSIIGGTATNEKLFF
size: once; D: TRBD1; V: TRBV4-2; J: TRBJ1-2; DNA: TGTGCCAGCAGCCAAGAAGGTCAGGGCATAGGAGGGGGCAGCTATGGCTACACCTTC; CDR3: CASSQEGQGIGGGSYGYTF
size: few; D: -; V: TRBV9; J: TRBJ1-1; DNA: TGTGCCAGCAGCGTAGTCTTCCAGGCTGAAGCTTTCTTT; CDR3: CASSVVFQAEAFF
size: -; D: TRBD2; V: TRBV7-9; J: TRBJ2-5; DNA: TGTGCCAGCAGCTTAGACGGACAGCTACTAGCGGTGGGAGAGACCCAGTACTTC; CDR3: CASSLDGQLLAVGETQYF
size: once; D: TRBD2; V: TRBV7-9; J: TRBJ2-2; DNA: TGTGCCAGCAGCCAGACACTAGCGGGAGTCGGGGAGCTGTTTTTT; CDR3: CASSQTLAGVGELFF
size: -; D: -; V: TRBV6-6; J: TRBJ1-1; DNA: TGTGCCAGCAGTTACGAAGGTCGCGGCCTGAACACTGAAGCTTTCTTT; CDR3: CASSYEGRGLNTEAFF
size: -; D: -; V: TRBV28; J: TRBJ2-7; DNA: TGTGCCACCGGGAGCTCCTACGAGCAGTACTTC; CDR3: CATGSSYEQYF
size: few; D: -; V: TRBV5-8; J: TRBJ2-5; DNA: TGTGCCAGCAGCTCGCGGGGGCGGACCCAGTACTTC; CDR3: CASSSRGRTQYF
size: few; D: -; V: TRBV6-6; J: TRBJ1-2; DNA: TGTGCCAGCAGTTACACAGGGTCTCCCCTGGGGCATGGCTACACCTTC; CDR3: CASSYTGSPLGHGYTF
size: -; D: -; V: TRBV18; J: TRBJ2-2; DNA: TGTGCCAGCTCACCAGCAAGCGGAGTGAACACCGGGGAGCTGTTTTTT; CDR3: CASSPASGVNTGELFF
size: once; D: TRBD1; V: TRBV5-1; J: TRBJ2-7; DNA: TGCGCCAGCAGGACCGGGACAGGGACCTACGAGCAGTACTTC; CDR3: CASRTGTGTYEQYF
size: -; D: TRBD2; V: TRBV5-4; J: TRBJ2-7; DNA: TGTGCCAGCAGCTTGGGGGCGGGAGGGAGCTCCTACGAGCAGTACTTC; CDR3: CASSLGAGGSSYEQYF
size: -; D: -; V: TRBV7-2; J: TRBJ1-2; DNA: TGTGCCAGCAGCTCAGGATTCGGCAGGGGTGTCGATGGCTACACCTTC; CDR3: CASSSGFGRGVDGYTF
size: -; D: TRBD2; V: TRBV30; J: TRBJ2-5; DNA: TGTGCCTGGACTAGCGGGAGGGCGGAGACCCAGTACTTC; CDR3: CAWTSGRAETQYF
size: -; D: TRBD1; V: TRBV5-1; J: TRBJ2-6; DNA: TGCGCCAGCAGCTTGATTTGGGGACAGGGTAACGTCCTGACTTTC; CDR3: CASSLIWGQGNVLTF
size: -; D: -; V: TRBV28; J: TRBJ1-2; DNA: TGTGCCAGCAGTATGGGGAGGGGTCCTAACTATGGCTACACCTTC; CDR3: CASSMGRGPNYGYTF
size: few; D: -; V: TRBV18; J: TRBJ1-4; DNA: TGTGCCAGCTCACCACCAGGGCCCGGGGAGAAACTGTTTTTT; CDR3: CASSPPGPGEKLFF
size: -; D: TRBD2; V: TRBV11-3; J: TRBJ2-5; DNA: TGTGCCAGCAGCCGCGGGACTAGCGGGGGGGGAAAGACCCAGTACTTC; CDR3: CASSRGTSGGGKTQYF
size: -; D: -; V: TRBV5-1; J: TRBJ2-7; DNA: TGCGCCAGCAGTTTAGGGCAGGAGGACGAGCAGTACTTC; CDR3: CASSLGQEDEQYF
size: many; D: -; V: TRBV5-5; J: TRBJ1-6; DNA: TGTGCCAGCAGCTTTGACAGTGCCTATAATTCACCCCTCCACTTT; CDR3: CASSFDSAYNSPLHF
size: -; D: -; V: TRBV29-1; J: TRBJ2-7; DNA: TGCAGCGTTGATCCAGGTTCTTCCTACGAGCAGTACTTC; CDR3: CSVDPGSSYEQYF
size: -; D: -; V: TRBV6-2/TRBV6-3; J: TRBJ2-5; DNA: TGTGCCAGCAGTGACCAGGGCCTACGGGAGACCCAGTACTTC; CDR3: CASSDQGLRETQYF
size: -; D: TRBD2; V: TRBV5-4; J: TRBJ2-2; DNA: TGTGCCAGCAGCTCGTTCTGGCGGGAGGACGGGGAGCTGTTTTTT; CDR3: CASSSFWREDGELFF
size: -; D: TRBD2; V: TRBV27; J: TRBJ2-7; DNA: TGTGCCAGCAGTTTGACTAGCGGGGGGGAGTACGAGCAGTACTTC; CDR3: CASSLTSGGEYEQYF
size: -; D: -; V: TRBV30; J: TRBJ1-2; DNA: TGTGCCTTAAATCCCCGGGACACATATGGCTACACCTTC; CDR3: CALNPRDTYGYTF